The entry below gives a single T cell receptor beta chain sequence along with its context. This sample was included in a study of resident and recirculating memory T cells in vitiligo. This table comes from immunoSEQ multiplex PCR, and its TCRdb copy is limited to in-frame clones, with some not included. Of 35,000 to 45,000 clones listed, nearly 95% are singletons. Patients had to be free of confetti depigmentation, indicating active vitiligo. Anyone treated within the previous three months was excluded. CDR1 is SGHRS, CDR2 YFSETQ, per germline. The CDR3 consists of 14 residues. Losses at the gene ends were 7 bases for V and 3 bases for J; bases not matched to a gene: 9.

This clonotype originated in a male donor with vitiligo. Material: blood. J is TRBJ2-7 and V is TRBV5-1, with 8 bases lining up with TRBD1. The CDR3 nucleotides are TGCGCCAGCTCCCCCGGGACAGGTAGCTACGAGCAGTACTTC. Amino acid sequence: CASSPGTGSYEQYF.